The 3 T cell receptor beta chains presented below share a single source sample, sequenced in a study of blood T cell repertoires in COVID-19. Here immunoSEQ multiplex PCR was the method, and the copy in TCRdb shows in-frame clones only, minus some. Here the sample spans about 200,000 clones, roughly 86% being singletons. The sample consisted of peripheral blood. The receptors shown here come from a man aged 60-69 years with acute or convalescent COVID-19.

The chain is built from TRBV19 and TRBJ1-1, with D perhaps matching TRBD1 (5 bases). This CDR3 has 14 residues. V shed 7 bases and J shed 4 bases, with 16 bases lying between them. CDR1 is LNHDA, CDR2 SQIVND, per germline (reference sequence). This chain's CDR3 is CASTNTGGGTEAFF. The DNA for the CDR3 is TGTGCCAGTACCAATACCGGGGGTGGCACTGAAGCTTTCTTT. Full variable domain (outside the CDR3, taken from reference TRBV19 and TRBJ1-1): DGGITQSPKYLFRKEGQNVTLSCEQNLNHDAMYWYRQDPGQGLRLIYYSQIVNDFQKGDIAEGYSVSREKKESFPLTVTSAQKNPTAFYLCASTNTGGGTEAFFGQGTRLTVV.

CDR3 sequence reads: CASSYGTGNNYGYTF. CDR3 nucleotide sequence: TGTGCCAGCAGTTACGGGACAGGGAACAACTATGGCTACACCTTC. The rearrangement joins TRBV6-5 to TRBJ1-2; 9 bases align to TRBD1. CDR1 is MNHEY and CDR2 is SVGAGI in the germline V gene. This CDR3 has 15 amino acids. J lost 2 bases, V lost 2 bases, and 3 bases had no gene match.

For the CDR3, the DNA is TGTGCCAGCAGTTACCAGGGGCCCAATTCACCCCTCCACTTT. It encodes CASSYQGPNSPLHF. This rearrangement joins TRBV6-5 to TRBJ1-6, with D maybe TRBD1 (6 bases). The CDR3 loop spans 14 amino acids. Trimming left V 2 bases short and J 7 bases short, with 9 bases between. Looked up from germline, CDR1 is MNHEY and CDR2 is SVGAGI.